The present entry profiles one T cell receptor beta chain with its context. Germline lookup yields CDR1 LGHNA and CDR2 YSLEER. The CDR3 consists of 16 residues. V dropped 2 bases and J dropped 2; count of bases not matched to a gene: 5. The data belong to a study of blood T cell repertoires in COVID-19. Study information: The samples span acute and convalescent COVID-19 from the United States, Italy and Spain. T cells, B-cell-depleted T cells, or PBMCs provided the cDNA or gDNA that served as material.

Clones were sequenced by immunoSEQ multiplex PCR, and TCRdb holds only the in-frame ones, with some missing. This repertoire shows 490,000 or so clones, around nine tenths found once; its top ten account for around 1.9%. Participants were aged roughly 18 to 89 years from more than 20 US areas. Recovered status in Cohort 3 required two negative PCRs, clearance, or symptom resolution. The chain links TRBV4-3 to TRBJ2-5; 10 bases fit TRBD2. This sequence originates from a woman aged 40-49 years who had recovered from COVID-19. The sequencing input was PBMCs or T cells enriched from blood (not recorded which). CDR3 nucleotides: TGCGCCAGCAGCCAACGATCTAGCGGGAGTCAAGAGACCCAGTACTTC. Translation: CASSQRSSGSQETQYF.